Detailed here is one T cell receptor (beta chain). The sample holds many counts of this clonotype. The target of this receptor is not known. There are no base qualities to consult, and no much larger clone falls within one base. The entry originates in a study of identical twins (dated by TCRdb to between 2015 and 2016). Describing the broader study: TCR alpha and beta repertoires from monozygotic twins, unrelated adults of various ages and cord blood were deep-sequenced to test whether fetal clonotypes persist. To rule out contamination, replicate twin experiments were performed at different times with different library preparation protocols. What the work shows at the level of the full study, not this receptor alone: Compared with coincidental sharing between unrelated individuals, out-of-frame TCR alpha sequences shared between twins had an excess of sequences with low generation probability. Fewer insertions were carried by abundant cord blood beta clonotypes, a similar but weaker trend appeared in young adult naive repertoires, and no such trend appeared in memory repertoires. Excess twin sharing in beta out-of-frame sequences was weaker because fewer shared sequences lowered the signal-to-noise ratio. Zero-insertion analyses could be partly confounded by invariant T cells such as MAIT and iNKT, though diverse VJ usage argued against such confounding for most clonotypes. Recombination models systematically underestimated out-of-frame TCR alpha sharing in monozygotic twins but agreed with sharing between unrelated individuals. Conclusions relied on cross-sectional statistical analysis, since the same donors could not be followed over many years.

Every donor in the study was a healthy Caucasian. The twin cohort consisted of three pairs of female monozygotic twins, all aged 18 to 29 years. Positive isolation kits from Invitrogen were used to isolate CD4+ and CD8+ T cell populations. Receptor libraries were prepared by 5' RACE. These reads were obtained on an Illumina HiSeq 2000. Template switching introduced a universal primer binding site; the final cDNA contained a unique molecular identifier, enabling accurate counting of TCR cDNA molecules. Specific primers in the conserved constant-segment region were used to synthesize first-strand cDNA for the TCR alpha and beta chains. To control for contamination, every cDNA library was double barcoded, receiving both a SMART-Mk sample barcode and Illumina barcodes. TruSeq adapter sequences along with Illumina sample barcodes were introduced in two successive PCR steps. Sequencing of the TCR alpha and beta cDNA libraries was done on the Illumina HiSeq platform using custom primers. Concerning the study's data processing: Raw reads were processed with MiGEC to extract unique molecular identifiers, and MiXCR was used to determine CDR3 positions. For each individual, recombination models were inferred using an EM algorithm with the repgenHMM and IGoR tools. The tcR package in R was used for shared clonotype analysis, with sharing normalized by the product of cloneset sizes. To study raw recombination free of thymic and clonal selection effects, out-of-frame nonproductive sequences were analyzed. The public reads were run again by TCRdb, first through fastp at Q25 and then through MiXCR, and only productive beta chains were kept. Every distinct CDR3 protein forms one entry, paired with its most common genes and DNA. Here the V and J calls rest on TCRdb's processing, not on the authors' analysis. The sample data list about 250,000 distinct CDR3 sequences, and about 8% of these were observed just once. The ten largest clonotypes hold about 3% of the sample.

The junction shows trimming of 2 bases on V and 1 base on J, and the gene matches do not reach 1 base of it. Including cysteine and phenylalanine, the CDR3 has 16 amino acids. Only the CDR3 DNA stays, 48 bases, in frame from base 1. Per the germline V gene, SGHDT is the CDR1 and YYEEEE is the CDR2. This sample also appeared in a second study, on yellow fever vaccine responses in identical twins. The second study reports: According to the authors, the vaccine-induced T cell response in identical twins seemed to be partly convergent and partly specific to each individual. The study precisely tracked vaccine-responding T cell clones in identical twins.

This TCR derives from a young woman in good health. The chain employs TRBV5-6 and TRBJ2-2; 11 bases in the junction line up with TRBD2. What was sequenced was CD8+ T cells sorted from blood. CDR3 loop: CASSFLAGGNTGELFF. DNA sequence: TGTGCCAGCAGCTTCCTAGCGGGGGGGAACACCGGGGAGCTGTTTTTT.